This T cell receptor beta chain comes out of a study of T-cell memory formation after mild COVID-19. This CDR3 region has 17 residues. In germline, CDR1 is SGHRS, CDR2 YFSETQ. V lost 0 bases and J lost 5; bases outside the gene matches: 10. This clonotype was counted a few times. Using its own MiXCR run on the 5' RACE reads, TCRdb lists one record per CDR3 protein. This sample has approximately 230,000 distinct CDR3 sequences; over 15% occur once, and the top ten carry approximately 3.6%. This receptor was obtained from a man aged 18 to 29 who had mild COVID-19 (a few samples of this study predate the infection). Cell type and time point are not known. Sample: PBMCs or a T cell subset sorted from them (not recorded which). J is TRBJ2-3 and V is TRBV5-1, with TRBD2 identical over 9 bases. This CDR3 is CASSLGSGAGGEDTQYF. The DNA of the CDR3 is TGCGCCAGCAGCTTGGGGAGTGGAGCGGGGGGCGAAGATACGCAGTATTTT.